The source of this TCR beta chain is a study of T cell responses to AZD1222 COVID-19 vaccine. Points from the study as a whole: The peak T cell response came first, and repertoires were sampled only after it.

Germline CDR1 LNHDA, CDR2 SQIVND (reference sequence). The CDR3 contains 17 residues. V was trimmed by 3 bases and J by 4 bases, leaving 16 bases between them. As to this clone: Antigen unknown.

The repertoire was sequenced with immunoSEQ multiplex PCR; TCRdb's copy has only in-frame clones and lacks some. This table has 130,000 or so clones, roughly 92% appearing once. The genes are TRBV19 and TRBJ2-6, with D possibly being TRBD1 (5 bases). Sequencing used peripheral blood, obtained on day 0 of AZD1222 vaccination. This clonotype was obtained from an adult in good health. The CDR3 sequence: CASSILPARAGANVLTF. Here the CDR3 DNA reads TGTGCCAGTAGTATCTTACCGGCCAGGGCAGGGGCCAACGTCCTGACTTTC.